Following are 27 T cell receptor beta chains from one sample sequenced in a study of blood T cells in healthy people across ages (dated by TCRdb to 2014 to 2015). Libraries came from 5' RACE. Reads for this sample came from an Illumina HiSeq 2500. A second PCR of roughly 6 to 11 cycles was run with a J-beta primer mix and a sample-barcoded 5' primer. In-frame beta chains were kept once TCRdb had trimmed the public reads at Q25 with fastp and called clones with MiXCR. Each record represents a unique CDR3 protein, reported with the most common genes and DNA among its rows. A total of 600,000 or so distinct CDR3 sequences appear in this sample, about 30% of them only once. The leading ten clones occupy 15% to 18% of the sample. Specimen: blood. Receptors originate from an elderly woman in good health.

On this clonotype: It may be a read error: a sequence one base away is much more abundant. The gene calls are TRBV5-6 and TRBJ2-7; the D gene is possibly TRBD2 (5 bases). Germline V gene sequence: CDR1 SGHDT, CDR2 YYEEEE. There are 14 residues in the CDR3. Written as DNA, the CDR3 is TGTGCCAGCGGCTTCGACTACTACGGCGATGAGCAGTACTTC. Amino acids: CASGFDYYGDEQYF.

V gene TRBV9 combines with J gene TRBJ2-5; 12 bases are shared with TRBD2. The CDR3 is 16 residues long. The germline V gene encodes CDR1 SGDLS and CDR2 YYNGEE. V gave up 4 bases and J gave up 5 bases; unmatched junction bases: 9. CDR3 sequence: CASSQSSGGAWETQYF. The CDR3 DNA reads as TGTGCCAGCAGCCAATCTAGCGGGGGGGCTTGGGAGACCCAGTACTTC.

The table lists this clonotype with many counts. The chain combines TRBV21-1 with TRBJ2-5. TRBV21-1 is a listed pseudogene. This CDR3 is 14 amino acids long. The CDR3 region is CASGSLMTRETQYF. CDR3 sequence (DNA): TGTGCCAGCGGATCCTTGATGACCCGAGAGACCCAGTACTTC.

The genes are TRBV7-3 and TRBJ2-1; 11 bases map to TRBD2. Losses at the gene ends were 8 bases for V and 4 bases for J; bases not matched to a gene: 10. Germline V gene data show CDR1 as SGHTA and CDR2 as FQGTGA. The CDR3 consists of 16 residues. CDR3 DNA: TGTGCCAGCGGTCTAGCGGGGGGCCTAATTTACAATGAGCAGTTCTTC. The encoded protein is CASGLAGGLIYNEQFF.

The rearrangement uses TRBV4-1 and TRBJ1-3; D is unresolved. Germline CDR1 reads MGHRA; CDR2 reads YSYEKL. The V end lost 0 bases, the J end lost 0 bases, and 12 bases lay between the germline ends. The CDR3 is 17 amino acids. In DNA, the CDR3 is TGCGCCAGCAGCCAAGATCAGATCAGATCCTCTGGAAACACCATATATTTT. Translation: CASSQDQIRSSGNTIYF.

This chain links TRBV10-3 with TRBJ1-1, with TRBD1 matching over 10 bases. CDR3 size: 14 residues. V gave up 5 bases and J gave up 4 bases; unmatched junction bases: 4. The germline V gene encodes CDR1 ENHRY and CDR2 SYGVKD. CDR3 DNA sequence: TGTGCCATCAGTTCCTGGACAGGGGGCACTGAAGCTTTCTTT. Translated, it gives CAISSWTGGTEAFF.

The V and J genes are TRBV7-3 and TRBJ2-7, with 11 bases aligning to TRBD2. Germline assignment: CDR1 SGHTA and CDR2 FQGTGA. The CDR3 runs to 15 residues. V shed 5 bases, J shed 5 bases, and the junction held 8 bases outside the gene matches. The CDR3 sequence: CASSIAGGPFDEQYF. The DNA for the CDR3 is TGTGCCAGCAGCATAGCGGGGGGGCCGTTCGACGAGCAGTACTTC.

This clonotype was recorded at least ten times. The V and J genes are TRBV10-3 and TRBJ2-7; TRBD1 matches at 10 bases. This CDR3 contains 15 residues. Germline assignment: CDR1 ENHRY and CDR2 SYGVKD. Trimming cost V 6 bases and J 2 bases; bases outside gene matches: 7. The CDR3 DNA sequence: TGTGCCATCAGCGGACAGGGGGATCATCCCTACGAGCAGTACTTC. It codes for CAISGQGDHPYEQYF.

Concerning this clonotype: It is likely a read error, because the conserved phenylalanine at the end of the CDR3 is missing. The CDR3 region has the DNA TGTGCCAGCAGTTACGGGGCGGAGGGGAACGGCTACACCTTG. It codes for CASSYGAEGNGYTL. The V call is TRBV6-5, the J call TRBJ1-2, with D possibly being TRBD1 (5 bases). V lost 2 bases and J lost 8, with 15 bases in between. The CDR3 has 14 residues. Germline V gene lookup returns CDR1 MNHEY and CDR2 SVGAGI.

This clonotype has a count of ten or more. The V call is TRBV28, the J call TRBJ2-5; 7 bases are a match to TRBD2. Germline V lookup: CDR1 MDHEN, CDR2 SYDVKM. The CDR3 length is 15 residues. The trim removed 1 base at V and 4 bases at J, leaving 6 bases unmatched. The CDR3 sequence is CASSLFRGERETQYF. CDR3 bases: TGTGCCAGCAGTTTATTTCGGGGGGAACGAGAGACCCAGTACTTC.

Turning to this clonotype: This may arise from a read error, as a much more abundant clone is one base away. The CDR3 region is CASTLTAGSRETQFF. The CDR3 DNA is TGTGCCAGCACCTTGACGGCGGGGTCGAGGGAGACCCAGTTCTTC. The chain employs TRBV9 and TRBJ2-1; the D gene is possibly TRBD2 (6 bases). Germline V CDR1 and CDR2: SGDLS, YYNGEE. The V end lost 6 bases, the J end lost 13 bases, and 26 bases lay between the germline ends. The CDR3 is 15 residues long.

CDR3 in DNA: TGTGCCAGCAGCCCCGGACTAGGCCACACAGATACGCAGTATTTT. Its protein product is CASSPGLGHTDTQYF. This chain joins TRBV7-2 and TRBJ2-3; 7 positions match TRBD2. The CDR3 spans 15 residues. After removal of 5 bases from V and 2 bases from J, the junction contained 7 bases not matched to a gene. Germline CDR1 is SGHTA and CDR2 is FQGNSA.

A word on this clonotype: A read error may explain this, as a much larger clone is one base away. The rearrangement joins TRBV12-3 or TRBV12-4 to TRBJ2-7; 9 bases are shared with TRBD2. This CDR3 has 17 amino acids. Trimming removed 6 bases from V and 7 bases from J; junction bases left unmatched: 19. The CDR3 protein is CASSQGVGAGGLDEQYF. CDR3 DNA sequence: TGTGCCAGCAGCCAAGGGGTGGGGGCGGGGGGGCTTGATGAGCAGTACTTC.

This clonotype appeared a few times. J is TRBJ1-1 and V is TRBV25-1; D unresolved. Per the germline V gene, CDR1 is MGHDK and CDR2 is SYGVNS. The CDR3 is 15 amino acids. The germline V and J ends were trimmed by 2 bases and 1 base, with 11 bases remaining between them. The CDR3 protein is CASSEPGSPNTEAFF. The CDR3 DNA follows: TGTGCCAGCAGTGAACCGGGCAGTCCGAACACTGAAGCTTTCTTT.

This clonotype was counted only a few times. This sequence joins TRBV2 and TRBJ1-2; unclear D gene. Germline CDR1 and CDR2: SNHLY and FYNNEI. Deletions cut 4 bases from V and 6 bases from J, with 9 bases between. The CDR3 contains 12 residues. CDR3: CASSVIGDGYTF. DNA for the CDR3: TGTGCCAGCAGTGTTATCGGTGATGGCTACACCTTC.

The CDR3 loop is CASSSFDALGYEQYF. The CDR3 nucleotides read TGTGCCAGCAGCTCCTTCGACGCTCTGGGCTACGAGCAGTACTTC. This sequence joins TRBV12-3 or TRBV12-4 and TRBJ2-7; D is ambiguous. CDR3 length equals 15 residues. With 6 bases removed from V and 3 bases from J, the gap between germline ends came to 18 bases.

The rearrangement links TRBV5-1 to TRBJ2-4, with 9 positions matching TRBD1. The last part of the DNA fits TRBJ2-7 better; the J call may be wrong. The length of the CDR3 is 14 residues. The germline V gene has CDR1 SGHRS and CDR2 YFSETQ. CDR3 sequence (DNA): TGCGCCAGCAGTTGGGGGGACAGGGCCTACGAGCAGTACTTC. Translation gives CASSWGDRAYEQYF.

The CDR3 DNA follows: TGTGCCAGCAGCCCCAGGACTAGCGGGCGTAGCACAGATACGCAGTATTTT. Amino acid sequence: CASSPRTSGRSTDTQYF. The V and J genes are TRBV7-2 and TRBJ2-3; 11 bases are shared with TRBD2. The CDR3 sequence is 17 residues long. Trimming cost V 5 bases and J 0 bases; bases outside gene matches: 7. Germline loops: CDR1 SGHTA, CDR2 FQGNSA.

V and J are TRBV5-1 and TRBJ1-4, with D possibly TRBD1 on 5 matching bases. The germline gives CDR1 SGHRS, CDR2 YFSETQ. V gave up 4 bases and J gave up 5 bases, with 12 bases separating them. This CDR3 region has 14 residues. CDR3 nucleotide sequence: TGCGCCAGCAGCAGGGACCTTAACAATGAAAAACTGTTTTTT. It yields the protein CASSRDLNNEKLFF.

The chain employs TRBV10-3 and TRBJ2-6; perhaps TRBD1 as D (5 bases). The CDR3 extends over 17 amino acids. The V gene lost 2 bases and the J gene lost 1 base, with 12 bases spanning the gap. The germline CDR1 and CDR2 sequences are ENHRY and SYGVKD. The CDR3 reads CAISEDFWTSGANVLTF. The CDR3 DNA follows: TGTGCCATCAGTGAGGACTTCTGGACATCTGGGGCCAACGTCCTGACTTTC.

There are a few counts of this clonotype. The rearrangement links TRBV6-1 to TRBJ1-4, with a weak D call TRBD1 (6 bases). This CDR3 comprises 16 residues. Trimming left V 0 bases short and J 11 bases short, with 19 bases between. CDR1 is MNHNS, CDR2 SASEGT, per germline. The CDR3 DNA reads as TGTGCCAGCAGTGAAGCCAGCGGGACACTCTTCACTAAACTGTTTTTT. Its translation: CASSEASGTLFTKLFF.

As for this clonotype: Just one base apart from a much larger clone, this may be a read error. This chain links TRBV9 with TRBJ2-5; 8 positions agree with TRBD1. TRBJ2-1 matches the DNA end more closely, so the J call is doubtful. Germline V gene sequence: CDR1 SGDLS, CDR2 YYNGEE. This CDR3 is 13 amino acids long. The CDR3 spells CASGQGIQETQFF. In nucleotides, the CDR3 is TGTGCCAGCGGACAGGGCATCCAAGAGACCCAGTTCTTC.

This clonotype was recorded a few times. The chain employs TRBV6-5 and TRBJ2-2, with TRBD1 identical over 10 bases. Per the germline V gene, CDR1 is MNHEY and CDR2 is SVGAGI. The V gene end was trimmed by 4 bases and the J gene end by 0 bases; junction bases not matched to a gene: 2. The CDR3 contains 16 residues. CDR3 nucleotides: TGTGCCAGCAGTTTGGGACAGGGGACGAACACCGGGGAGCTGTTTTTT. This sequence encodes CASSLGQGTNTGELFF.

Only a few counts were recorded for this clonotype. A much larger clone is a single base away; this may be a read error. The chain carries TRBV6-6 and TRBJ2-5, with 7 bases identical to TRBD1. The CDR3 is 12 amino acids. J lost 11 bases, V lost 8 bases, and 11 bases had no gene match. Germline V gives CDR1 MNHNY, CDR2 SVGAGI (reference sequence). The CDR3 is CASAPGGEEQYF. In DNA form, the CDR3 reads TGTGCCAGCGCCCCAGGGGGTGAAGAGCAGTACTTC.

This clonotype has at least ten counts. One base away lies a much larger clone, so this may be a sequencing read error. The CDR3 DNA follows: TGCGCCAGCAGCTTGGCGATAGGGGGATATGAGCAGTACTTC. Translating gives CASSLAIGGYEQYF. This chain links TRBV5-1 with TRBJ2-5; TRBD1 might be the D (6 bases). CDR1 and CDR2 (germline): SGHRS, YFSETQ. V was shortened by 0 bases and J by 11 bases, with 17 bases between the two germline ends. The CDR3 covers 14 residues.

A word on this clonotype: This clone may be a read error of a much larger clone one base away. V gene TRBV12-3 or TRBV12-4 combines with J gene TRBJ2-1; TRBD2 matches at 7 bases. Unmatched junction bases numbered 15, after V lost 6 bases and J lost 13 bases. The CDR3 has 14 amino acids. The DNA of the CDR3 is TGTGCCAGCAGCCGACTGGGATCGGGGAGGGCCCAGTTCTTC. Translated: CASSRLGSGRAQFF.

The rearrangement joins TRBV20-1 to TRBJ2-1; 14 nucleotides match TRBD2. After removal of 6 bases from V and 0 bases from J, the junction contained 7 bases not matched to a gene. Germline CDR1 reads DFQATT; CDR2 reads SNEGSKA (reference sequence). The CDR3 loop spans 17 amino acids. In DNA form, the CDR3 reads TGCAGTGCCGCGGGACTAGCGGGGGACTTCTCCTACAATGAGCAGTTCTTC. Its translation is CSAAGLAGDFSYNEQFF.